This paragraph covers one TCR beta chain sequence. What was sequenced were expressed TCRB transcripts, since all of the isolated RNA had been reverse transcribed. Measured with immunoSEQ multiplex PCR; TCRdb has only the in-frame clones, and not every one. The sample holds under 400,000 clones, over 9.5% seen once. In germline, CDR1 is DFQATT, CDR2 SNEGSKA (reference sequence). With 1 base removed from V and 4 bases from J, the gap between germline ends came to 4 bases. The CDR3 totals 11 residues. These data are taken from a study of beta chain features in type 1 diabetes. Sequenced sample: naive CD4+ T cells from blood. The chain couples TRBV20-1 to TRBJ2-5; no reliable D call. This TCR was sampled from a man aged 18 to 35 in good health. CDR3 DNA: TGCAGTGCTAGAGTACTAGAGACCCAGTACTTC. Translated, it gives CSARVLETQYF.